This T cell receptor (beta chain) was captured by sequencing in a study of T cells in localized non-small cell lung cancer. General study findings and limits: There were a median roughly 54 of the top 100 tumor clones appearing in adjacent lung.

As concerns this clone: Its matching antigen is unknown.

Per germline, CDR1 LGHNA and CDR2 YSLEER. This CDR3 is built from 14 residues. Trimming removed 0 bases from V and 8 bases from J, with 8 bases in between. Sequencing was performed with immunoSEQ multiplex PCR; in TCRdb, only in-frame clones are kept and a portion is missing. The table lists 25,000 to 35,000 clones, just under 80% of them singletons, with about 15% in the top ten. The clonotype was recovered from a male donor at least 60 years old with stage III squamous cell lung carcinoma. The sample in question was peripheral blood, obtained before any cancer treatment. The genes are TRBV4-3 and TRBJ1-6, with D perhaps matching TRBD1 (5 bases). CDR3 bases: TGCGCCAGCAGCCAAGAGGGCAGGGATTCACCCCTCCACTTT. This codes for CASSQEGRDSPLHF.